These 25 T cell receptor beta chains share one sample of origin, sequenced in a study of cytomegalovirus exposure and HLA in healthy donors. PCR employed 60 Vbeta and 13 Jbeta primers. Profiled with immunoSEQ multiplex PCR; TCRdb holds only in-frame clones, not every one. The sample records approximately 100,000 clones, 65% to 80% being singletons. The sequenced sample consisted of PBMCs. These receptors were obtained from a human donor in good health.

V is TRBV29-1 and J is TRBJ2-3, with 12 bases aligning to TRBD2. V trimming: 5 bases; J trimming: 0 bases; junction bases outside the gene matches: 12. The length of the CDR3 is 18 residues. Germline V gene data show CDR1 as SQVTM and CDR2 as ANQGSEA. The CDR3 region is CSVSTSGGSVSSTDTQYF. Here the CDR3 DNA reads TGCAGCGTTTCGACTAGCGGGGGTTCCGTGTCTAGCACAGATACGCAGTATTTT.

This clone was picked up a small number of times. This chain uses TRBV7-9 with TRBJ2-7; 14 nucleotides align to TRBD2. V lost 6 bases and J lost 3; bases outside the gene matches: 1. This CDR3 contains 14 residues. CDR1 is SEHNR, CDR2 FQNEAQ, per germline (reference sequence). The CDR3 loop reads CASRGTSGSYEQYF. As DNA, the CDR3 is TGTGCCAGCAGGGGGACTAGCGGGAGCTACGAGCAGTACTTC.

The chain employs TRBV5-1 and TRBJ1-5, with TRBD1 matching over 10 bases. CDR1 and CDR2 from the germline V gene are SGHRS and YFSETQ. V shed 3 bases and J 6 bases; nucleotides not matched to a gene: 6. The CDR3 extends over 15 amino acids. The CDR3 bases are TGCGCCAGCAGCTCGGGACAGGGGTCGGCTCAGCCCCAGCATTTT. It yields the protein CASSSGQGSAQPQHF. The full variable domain, completed using reference TRBV5-1 and TRBJ1-5, is KAGVTQTPRYLIKTRGQQVTLSCSPISGHRSVSWYQQTPGQGLQFLFEYFSETQRNKGNFPGRFSGRQFSNSRSEMNVSTLELGDSALYLCASSSGQGSAQPQHFGDGTRLSIL.

The chain carries TRBV19 and TRBJ1-1; D is unclear. Between the trimmed V and J ends, which lost 4 bases and 11 bases, there was a span of 17 bases. Germline loops: CDR1 LNHDA, CDR2 SQIVND (reference sequence). The CDR3 extends over 13 amino acids. CDR3 protein: CASSTGLGDHAFF. The CDR3, as DNA: TGTGCCAGTAGTACAGGACTAGGTGATCACGCTTTCTTT.

The rearrangement uses TRBV7-6 and TRBJ2-5; unclear D gene. CDR3 size: 13 residues. V lost 2 bases, J lost 5 bases, and 9 bases lay in between. CDR1 SGHVS and CDR2 FNYEAQ come from the germline V gene. The CDR3 sequence is CASSLQVVETQYF. CDR3 nucleotide sequence: TGTGCCAGCAGCTTACAGGTCGTCGAGACCCAGTACTTC.

The table lists this clone with a few counts. This chain connects TRBV6-6 to TRBJ1-1; tentative D call: TRBD1 (5 bases). CDR3 size: 12 residues. Germline V gene sequence: CDR1 MNHNY, CDR2 SVGAGI (reference sequence). The CDR3 DNA reads as TGTGGGGCGTTCGATGGGGCCGTTGAAGCTTTCTTT. This translates into CGAFDGAVEAFF.

This chain joins TRBV11-2 and TRBJ2-5; TRBD1 is a possible D gene (6 bases). Germline loops: CDR1 SGHAT, CDR2 FQNNGV. V lost 0 bases to trimming and J lost 5 bases, with 19 bases between them. The CDR3 is 17 amino acids. The DNA of the CDR3 is TGTGCCAGCAGCTTAGATTGGCGGCAGGGGTTTTGGGAGACCCAGTACTTC. This sequence encodes CASSLDWRQGFWETQYF.

The chain couples TRBV5-1 to TRBJ1-1; the D is unclear. This CDR3 has 15 amino acids. The V and J ends lost 0 bases and 3 bases respectively, with 12 bases between them. CDR1 SGHRS and CDR2 YFSETQ come from the germline V gene. The CDR3, as DNA: TGCGCCAGCAGCTTGGAAGGGAGGTCTGACACTGAAGCTTTCTTT. Its protein product is CASSLEGRSDTEAFF.

The CDR3 protein is CASRRGGAGNTIYF. The DNA for the CDR3 is TGTGCCAGCAGACGAGGGGGAGCCGGAAACACCATATATTTT. V usage is TRBV5-6 and J usage is TRBJ1-3; TRBD1 is a possible D gene (6 bases). The CDR3 sequence is 14 residues long. V was trimmed by 5 bases and J by 4 bases, leaving 13 bases between them. Germline V gene data show CDR1 as SGHDT and CDR2 as YYEEEE.

The rearrangement links TRBV10-1 to TRBJ1-6; weak D call: TRBD1 (5 bases). The CDR3 spans 14 residues. The germline V gene has CDR1 WNHNN and CDR2 SYGVQD (reference sequence). Trimming shortened V by 1 base and J by 10 bases, and 11 bases separated the two germline ends. CDR3 in amino acids: CASSEFRARSPLHF. The CDR3 DNA reads TGCGCCAGCAGTGAGTTCAGGGCCCGGTCACCCCTCCACTTT.

The rearrangement joins TRBV27 to TRBJ1-2; perhaps TRBD1 as D (6 bases). Germline CDR1 and CDR2: MNHEY and SMNVEV (reference sequence). The CDR3 has 13 amino acids. With 1 base removed from V and 8 bases from J, the gap between germline ends came to 11 bases. Here the CDR3 reads CASSLYRAGGYTF. CDR3 in DNA: TGTGCCAGCAGTTTATACAGGGCGGGCGGCTACACCTTC.

Comments on this clone: A much larger clone sits a single nucleotide away, making a read error possible. V is TRBV27 and J is TRBJ1-5; tentative D call: TRBD1 (6 bases). The CDR3 is 14 residues long. Looked up from germline, CDR1 is MNHEY and CDR2 is SMNVEV (reference sequence). Trimming removed 5 bases at V and 1 base at J, with 9 bases between. Here the CDR3 reads CASSPGTSNQPQHF. DNA of the CDR3: TGTGCCAGCAGTCCCGGGACAAGCAATCAGCCCCAGCATTTT.

Only a few counts were recorded for this clone. The V gene is TRBV25-1, the J gene TRBJ2-6, with D unresolved. This CDR3 spans 13 amino acids. Germline assignment: CDR1 MGHDK and CDR2 SYGVNS. Trimming left V 4 bases short and J 11 bases short, with 12 bases between. The CDR3 loop is CASSGSARDVLTF. Here the CDR3 DNA reads TGTGCCAGCAGTGGCTCGGCCCGGGACGTCCTGACTTTC.

This chain uses TRBV10-1 with TRBJ2-2; 9 bases agree with TRBD2. Germline V gene data show CDR1 as WNHNN and CDR2 as SYGVQD (reference sequence). The CDR3 has 16 amino acids. Trimming removed 5 bases from V and 2 bases from J; junction bases left unmatched: 6. The CDR3: CASSPASGINTGELFF. In nucleotides, the CDR3 is TGCGCCAGCAGTCCAGCTAGCGGGATAAACACCGGGGAGCTGTTTTTT.

The chain couples TRBV30 to TRBJ1-4; 7 nucleotides match TRBD1. V gave up 4 bases and J gave up 3 bases; unmatched junction bases: 8. Per germline, CDR1 GTSNPN and CDR2 SVGIG (reference sequence). The CDR3 is 15 amino acids. CDR3 sequence reads: CAWTKDRISNEKLFF. CDR3 bases: TGTGCCTGGACCAAGGACAGGATCTCTAATGAAAAACTGTTTTTT. Combining the CDR3 with reference TRBV30 and TRBJ1-4 gives the whole variable domain SQTIHQWPATLVQPVGSPLSLECTVEGTSNPNLYWYRQAAGRGLQLLFYSVGIGQISSEVPQNLSASRPQDRQFILSSKKLLLSDSGFYLCAWTKDRISNEKLFFGSGTQLSVL.

This chain links TRBV7-2 with TRBJ1-5; possibly TRBD1 for D (5 bases). Trimming pared 2 bases from V and 9 bases from J, leaving 11 bases between. This CDR3 has 13 residues. Germline V lookup: CDR1 SGHTA, CDR2 FQGNSA. CDR3 amino acids: CASSLTGVAPQHF. For the CDR3, the DNA is TGTGCCAGCAGCTTAACAGGCGTAGCGCCCCAGCATTTT. Based on the CDR3 plus reference TRBV7-2 and TRBJ1-5, the full variable domain is GAGVSQSPSNKVTEKGKDVELRCDPISGHTALYWYRQSLGQGLEFLIYFQGNSAPDKSGLPSDRFSAERTGGSVSTLTIQRTQQEDSAVYLCASSLTGVAPQHFGDGTRLSIL.

This chain joins TRBV19 and TRBJ2-3; maybe TRBD2 (5 bases). The V and J ends lost 5 bases and 6 bases respectively, with 18 bases between them. Germline CDR1 and CDR2: LNHDA and SQIVND (reference sequence). This CDR3 has 15 residues. CDR3 DNA sequence: TGTGCCAGTAGTGATAGGACTCGGGCATCGGATACGCAGTATTTT. Residues: CASSDRTRASDTQYF.

The chain is built from TRBV7-2 and TRBJ2-3, with 14 bases matching TRBD2. Unmatched junction bases numbered 7, after V lost 5 bases and J lost 6 bases. The CDR3 is made up of 16 amino acids. CDR1 and CDR2 from the germline V gene are SGHTA and FQGNSA. CDR3 in amino acids: CASSMGLAGAGDTQYF. CDR3 DNA: TGTGCCAGCAGCATGGGACTAGCGGGAGCTGGTGATACGCAGTATTTT.

The chain links TRBV5-1 to TRBJ2-7; a possible D gene is TRBD1 (5 bases). This CDR3 spans 14 amino acids. V gave up 3 bases and J gave up 5 bases, with 15 bases separating them. CDR1 is SGHRS, CDR2 YFSETQ, per germline. The CDR3 loop is CASSWRQGVNEQYF. The DNA for the CDR3 is TGCGCCAGCAGCTGGCGGCAGGGCGTCAACGAGCAGTACTTC.

This chain connects TRBV11-3 to TRBJ2-5, with 8 bases identical to TRBD1. Germline assignment: CDR1 SGHNT and CDR2 YENEEA. This CDR3 comprises 13 residues. The trim removed 5 bases at V and 5 bases at J, leaving 4 bases unmatched. The CDR3 coding sequence is TGTGCCAGCAGCCTGGACAGGGCGGAGACCCAGTACTTC. Translating gives CASSLDRAETQYF.

CDR3 nucleotide sequence: TGCGCCAGCAGCCCCGCTAGCGGGGGGGCGCGTAGCACAGATACGCAGTATTTT. It codes for CASSPASGGARSTDTQYF. The chain is built from TRBV5-1 and TRBJ2-3; 12 nucleotides align to TRBD2. Trimming at V came to 4 bases and at J to 0 bases, leaving 9 bases not matched to a gene. The CDR3 has 18 residues. From germline, CDR1 is SGHRS and CDR2 YFSETQ.

This clone appeared a few times. The chain is built from TRBV10-1 and TRBJ1-1; the match to TRBD1 covers 7 bases. The J segment lost 5 bases and the V segment lost 4 bases, leaving 7 bases of the junction unmatched. This CDR3 contains 14 residues. The germline CDR1 and CDR2 sequences are WNHNN and SYGVQD (reference sequence). The CDR3 DNA follows: TGCGCCAGCAGTGGAGGGACAGCTGGAACTGAAGCTTTCTTT. The encoded protein is CASSGGTAGTEAFF.

The gene calls are TRBV4-1 and TRBJ2-5; possible D gene TRBD1, 5 bases. The CDR3 is 18 amino acids. Deletions cut 2 bases from V and 2 bases from J, with 21 bases between. CDR1 is MGHRA and CDR2 is YSYEKL in the germline V gene. CDR3 nucleotides: TGCGCCAGCAGCCAACTGCCACTCTTGACAGTGCTTCAAGAGACCCAGTACTTC. As protein: CASSQLPLLTVLQETQYF.

The J gene is TRBJ1-2, the V gene TRBV5-1; 9 bases agree with TRBD1. The CDR3 is made up of 15 amino acids. The germline CDR1 and CDR2 sequences are SGHRS and YFSETQ. Unmatched junction bases numbered 7, after V lost 4 bases and J lost 3 bases. CDR3 loop: CASSGGTGHDYGYTF. The CDR3 nucleotides are TGCGCCAGCAGCGGGGGGACAGGGCACGACTATGGCTACACCTTC.

This chain joins TRBV6-5 and TRBJ1-6, with no clear D. Trimming shortened V by 5 bases and J by 8 bases, and 13 bases separated the two germline ends. The CDR3 contains 14 residues. Germline-derived CDR1 and CDR2 are MNHEY and SVGAGI. The CDR3 DNA is TGTGCCAGCAGTCGACCGGGAGATTATTCACCCCTCCACTTT. This sequence encodes CASSRPGDYSPLHF.